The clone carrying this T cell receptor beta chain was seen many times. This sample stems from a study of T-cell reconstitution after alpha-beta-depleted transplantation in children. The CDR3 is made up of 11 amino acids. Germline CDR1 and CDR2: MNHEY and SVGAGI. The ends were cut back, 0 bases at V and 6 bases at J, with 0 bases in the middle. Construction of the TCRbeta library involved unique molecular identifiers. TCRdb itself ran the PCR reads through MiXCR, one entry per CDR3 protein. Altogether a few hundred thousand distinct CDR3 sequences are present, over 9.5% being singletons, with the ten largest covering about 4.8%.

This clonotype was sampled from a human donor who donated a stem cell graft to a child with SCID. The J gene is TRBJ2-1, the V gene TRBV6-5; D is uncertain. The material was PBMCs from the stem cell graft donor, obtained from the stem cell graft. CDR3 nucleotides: TGTGCCAGCAGTTACTCCAATGAGCAGTTCTTC. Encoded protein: CASSYSNEQFF.